Below are 9 T cell receptor beta chains sequenced from a single sample in a study of blood T cell repertoires in COVID-19. The assay was immunoSEQ multiplex PCR, and TCRdb's table has in-frame clones only and misses some. The sample holds under 40,000 clones; about 72% are singletons and the top ten take roughly 7.4%. The sample comprised peripheral blood. All receptors derive from a woman in her sixties or seventies with acute or convalescent COVID-19.

This chain joins TRBV9 and TRBJ2-7, with 7 bases lining up with TRBD1. V lost 3 bases to trimming and J lost 2 bases; unmatched junction nucleotides: 14. There are 17 residues in the CDR3. Per the germline V gene, CDR1 is SGDLS and CDR2 is YYNGEE. Here the CDR3 reads CASSAQMGQLPPYEQYF. CDR3 nucleotides: TGTGCCAGCAGCGCCCAGATGGGACAGCTTCCCCCCTACGAGCAGTACTTC. The entire variable domain, with the rest obtained from reference TRBV9 and TRBJ2-7, is as follows: DSGVTQTPKHLITATGQRVTLRCSPRSGDLSVYWYQQSLDQGLQFLIQYYNGEERAKGNILERFSAQQFPDLHSELNLSSLELGDSALYFCASSAQMGQLPPYEQYFGPGTRLTVT.

On this clone itself: Other DNA sequences in this specimen translate into the identical CDR3. The chain has TRBV5-1 and TRBJ1-5; D ambiguous. CDR1 is SGHRS and CDR2 is YFSETQ in the germline V gene. The CDR3 runs 14 residues. V was cut by 2 bases and J by 4 bases, with 10 bases left in between. CDR3 DNA sequence: TGCGCCAGCAGCTTAGGTGGGCTAAATCAGCCCCAGCATTTT. Amino acids: CASSLGGLNQPQHF.

The chain links TRBV19 to TRBJ2-7; D is unresolved. There are 9 residues in the CDR3. The germline V gene encodes CDR1 LNHDA and CDR2 SQIVND (reference sequence). With 11 bases removed from V and 6 bases from J, the gap between germline ends came to 8 bases. Here the CDR3 reads CAGSSEQYF. For the CDR3, the DNA is TGTGCCGGCTCTAGCGAGCAGTACTTC.

This rearrangement joins TRBV30 to TRBJ2-1, with TRBD2 matching 7 bases. In germline, CDR1 is GTSNPN, CDR2 SVGIG (reference sequence). The CDR3 consists of 16 residues. V lost 3 bases, J lost 8 bases, and 16 bases stayed unmatched. CDR3 amino acids: CAWRAGRGNYRDEQFF. For the CDR3, the DNA is TGTGCCTGGAGGGCCGGGCGGGGGAATTATAGGGATGAGCAGTTCTTC.

This clone was recorded a few times. The chain carries TRBV11-2 and TRBJ2-2; D might be TRBD1 (5 bases). The germline V gene has CDR1 SGHAT and CDR2 FQNNGV. This CDR3 has 12 residues. V was clipped by 5 bases and J by 5 bases, with 6 bases between them. The DNA for the CDR3 is TGTGCCAGCAGCCCAGGGACCGGGGAGCTGTTTTTT. Protein: CASSPGTGELFF.

V usage is TRBV19 and J usage is TRBJ1-1; D may be TRBD1 (6 bases). The CDR3 runs 13 residues. The germline V gene has CDR1 LNHDA and CDR2 SQIVND (reference sequence). Between the trimmed V and J ends, which lost 5 bases and 4 bases, there was a span of 11 bases. In nucleotides, the CDR3 is TGTGCCAGTAGTTCGCAGGGGACCACTGAAGCTTTCTTT. It specifies CASSSQGTTEAFF.

This chain connects TRBV19 to TRBJ1-5, with D tentatively TRBD1 (5 bases). V lost 5 bases and J lost 2, with 13 bases in between. Germline V gene sequence: CDR1 LNHDA, CDR2 SQIVND (reference sequence). The length of the CDR3 is 15 residues. The CDR3 is CASSWGGTGNQPQHF. CDR3 DNA: TGTGCCAGTAGTTGGGGAGGGACTGGCAATCAGCCCCAGCATTTT.

The chain carries TRBV5-1 and TRBJ2-1, with 13 bases matching TRBD2. CDR3 length: 15 amino acids. Germline V gene sequence: CDR1 SGHRS, CDR2 YFSETQ. V lost 4 bases to trimming and J lost 4 bases; unmatched junction nucleotides: 2. CDR3 sequence (DNA): TGCGCCAGCAGCCGGACTAGCGGGGGATACAATGAGCAGTTCTTC. Protein: CASSRTSGGYNEQFF.

The table lists this clone with a few counts. J is TRBJ2-1 and V is TRBV19; perhaps TRBD1 as D (5 bases). V lost 0 bases and J lost 4, with 13 bases in between. Germline lookup yields CDR1 LNHDA and CDR2 SQIVND (reference sequence). This CDR3 has 16 amino acids. CDR3 in DNA: TGTGCCAGTAGTATAGACGGACAAGGGATATACAATGAGCAGTTCTTC. It specifies CASSIDGQGIYNEQFF.